This T cell receptor beta chain was obtained from a study of beta chain features in type 1 diabetes (dated by TCRdb to between 2017 and 2018). General notes on the study: No differences in mean age, gender distribution, total cell number or subset yield were found between patients and healthy donors. Naive and central memory subsets were obtained from all 30 or so donors, but regulatory and stem cell-like memory subsets were isolated from only 8 patients and 8 healthy donors. The study compared the TCRB repertoires of sorted circulating CD4+ T cell subsets in recently diagnosed type 1 diabetes patients with those in matched healthy donors. Across all samples, approximately 100 million sorted cells were examined, and cell number per subset correlated strongly with RNA yield.

Findings and caveats that apply to the study as a whole: Naive, central memory and regulatory TCRB repertoires appeared to be more alike among patients than among healthy donors. At VDJ recombination sites, type 1 diabetes patients had fewer insertions and more deleted nucleotides, which implies abnormalities in thymic rearrangement. Sequencing cDNA rather than genomic DNA could over-represent highly expressing activated cells, although activation and CD3 levels did not differ between groups. PCR might favor shorter templates, but patient and control samples were amplified and corrected together, so any skew would affect both groups equally. Because small numbers of individuals were included in the HLA sub-analyses, any influence of HLA type on TCRB rearrangement was left unresolved. In all four CD4+ subsets, TCRB CDR3 length was moderately but significantly shorter in type 1 diabetes patients.

The entire amount of isolated RNA was reverse transcribed using the High Capacity cDNA Reverse Transcription Kit, so the sequenced TCRB transcripts were expressed ones. Naive, central memory and regulatory T cell samples underwent deep immunoSEQ sequencing, averaging about 3.5 million total reads per sample. After sorted cells were lysed in RLT buffer, RNA was extracted with DNase-treated RNeasy Micro or Mini kits, with the choice depending on cell number. To prevent cross-contamination, every cell subset was processed on its own, while patient and healthy donor samples were processed together. TCRB sequences were amplified from cDNA with the immunoSEQ multiplex PCR, producing 87-bp fragments spanning the CDR3 region. Amplicons were sequenced on the Illumina HiSeq platform. The original pipeline was this. Synthetic template baselines were used to correct PCR bias computationally, reads within Hamming distance 2 were collapsed together, and singletons that could not be merged were discarded. Reads were aligned to IMGT to assign V, D and J genes, CDR3 length, and insertions or deletions at six rearrangement sites. Within each subset, clonotype counts were normalized to sorted cell number, and only after that were true diversity and Gini coefficients computed with the tcR R package. The overlap coefficient, calculated on TCRB nucleotide sequences, was used to measure repertoire sharing. Out-of-frame TCRB sequences from naive cells were analyzed to stand in for the pre-selection repertoire. Held by TCRdb, this immuneACCESS table contains in-frame sequences only and omits some clones. Under half of the omission traces to an unresolved V gene where checked; the cause of the rest is unknown. V and J calls and clone size are given by that table; D and trimming were obtained from the DNA. The sample has roughly 500,000 clones on record, roughly an eighth of them singletons. Clones ranked in the top ten supply around 0.05% of the sample.

From the germline V gene, CDR1 is SGHTA and CDR2 is FQGNSA. The CDR3 sequence holds 15 residues, the cysteine and phenylalanine included. The kept DNA is CDR3 alone, 45 bases in frame from the first base. V loses 5 bases at its end and J loses 6 bases; junction bases beyond the gene matches: 7. As to this clone: Its antigen has not been determined. No per-base quality is available; no much larger clone lies one base away.

A single peripheral blood draw of approximately 100 mL on average was collected from each donor into heparinised tubes. A BD FACSAria II was used to sort naive, central memory, regulatory and stem cell-like memory CD4+ T cells with a panel that included CD45RO, CCR7, CD25, CD127, CD95 and CD27. A purity above 95% was achieved for all sorted populations. PBMCs were separated immediately by Lymphoprep density gradient centrifugation and were stained directly, without being cultured. To minimize batch effects, samples were stained and sorted in pairs, one healthy donor with one patient per experiment.

The V and J segments used are TRBV7-2 and TRBJ1-5; 10 middle bases align to TRBD1. Sequencing input: naive CD4+ T cells from blood. The cell subset or site label, read with the paper, signifies: true naive CD4+ T cells. The sequence came from a woman between 18 and 29 years old in good health. The DNA sequence follows: TGTGCCAGCAGCGAAGACAGGGGGCGTTTTCAGCCCCAGCATTTT. Translated, this gives CASSEDRGRFQPQHF.